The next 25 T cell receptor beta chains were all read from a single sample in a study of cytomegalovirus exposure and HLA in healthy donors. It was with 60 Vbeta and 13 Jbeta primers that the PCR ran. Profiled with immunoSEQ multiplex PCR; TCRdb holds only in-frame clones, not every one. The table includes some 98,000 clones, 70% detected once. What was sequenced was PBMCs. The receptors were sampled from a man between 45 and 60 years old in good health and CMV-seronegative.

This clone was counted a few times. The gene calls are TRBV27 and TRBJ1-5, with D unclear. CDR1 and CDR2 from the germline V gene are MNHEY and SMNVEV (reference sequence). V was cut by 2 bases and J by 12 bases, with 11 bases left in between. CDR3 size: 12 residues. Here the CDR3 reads CASSLPGHLQHF. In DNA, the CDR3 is TGTGCCAGCAGTTTACCAGGTCACCTCCAGCATTTT.

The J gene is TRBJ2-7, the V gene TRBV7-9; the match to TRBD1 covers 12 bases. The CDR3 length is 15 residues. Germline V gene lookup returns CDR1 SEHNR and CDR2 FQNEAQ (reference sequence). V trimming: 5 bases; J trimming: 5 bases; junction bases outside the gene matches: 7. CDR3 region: CASSKPGQGAHEQYF. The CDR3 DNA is TGTGCCAGCAGCAAACCGGGACAGGGGGCACACGAGCAGTACTTC.

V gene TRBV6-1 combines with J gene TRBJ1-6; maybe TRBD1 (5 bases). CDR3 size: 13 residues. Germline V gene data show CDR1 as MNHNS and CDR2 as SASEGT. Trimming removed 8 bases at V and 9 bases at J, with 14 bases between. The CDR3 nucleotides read TGTGCCAGCCAAAAGACAGAAACTTCACCCCTCCACTTT. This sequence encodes CASQKTETSPLHF.

The CDR3 DNA sequence: TGCAGCGTTGGGACAGGGACTACCTACGAGCAGTACTTC. Translated, it gives CSVGTGTTYEQYF. The chain carries TRBV29-1 and TRBJ2-5; a possible D gene is TRBD1 (8 bases). The last part of the DNA fits TRBJ2-7 better; the J call may be wrong. Germline loops: CDR1 SQVTM, CDR2 ANQGSEA. This CDR3 is built from 13 residues.

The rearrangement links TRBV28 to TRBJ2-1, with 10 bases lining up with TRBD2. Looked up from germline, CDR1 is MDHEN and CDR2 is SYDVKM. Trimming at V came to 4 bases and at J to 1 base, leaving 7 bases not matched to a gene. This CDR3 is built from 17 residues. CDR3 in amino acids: CASSSSGSGGSYNEQFF. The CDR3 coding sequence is TGTGCCAGCAGTTCTAGCGGGAGCGGCGGTTCCTACAATGAGCAGTTCTTC.

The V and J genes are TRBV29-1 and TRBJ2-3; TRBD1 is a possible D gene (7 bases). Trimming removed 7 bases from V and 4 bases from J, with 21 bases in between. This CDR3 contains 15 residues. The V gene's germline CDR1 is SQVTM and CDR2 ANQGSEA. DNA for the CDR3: TGCAGCGCCTCCCCAGGGGGGCGCGGTGCAGATACGCAGTATTTT. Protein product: CSASPGGRGADTQYF.

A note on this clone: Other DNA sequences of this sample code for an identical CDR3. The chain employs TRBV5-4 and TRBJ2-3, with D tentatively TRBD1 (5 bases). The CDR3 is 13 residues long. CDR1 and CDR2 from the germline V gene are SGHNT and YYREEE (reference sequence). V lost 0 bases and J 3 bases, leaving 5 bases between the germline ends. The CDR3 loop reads CASSLAGTDTQYF. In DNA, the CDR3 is TGTGCCAGCAGCTTGGCAGGGACAGATACGCAGTATTTT. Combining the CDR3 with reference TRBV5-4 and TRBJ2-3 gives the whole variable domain ETGVTQSPTHLIKTRGQQVTLRCSSQSGHNTVSWYQQALGQGPQFIFQYYREEENGRGNFPPRFSGLQFPNYSSELNVNALELDDSALYLCASSLAGTDTQYFGPGTRLTVL.

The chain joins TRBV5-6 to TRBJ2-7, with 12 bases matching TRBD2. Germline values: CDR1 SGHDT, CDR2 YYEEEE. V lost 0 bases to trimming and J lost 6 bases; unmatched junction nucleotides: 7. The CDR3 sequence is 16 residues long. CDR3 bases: TGTGCCAGCAGCTTGGGTGCTAGCGGGAGGGCAGGCGAGCAGTACTTC. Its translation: CASSLGASGRAGEQYF.

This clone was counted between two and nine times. This chain's CDR3 is CASSVDSTDQPQHF. The CDR3 bases are TGTGCCAGCAGCGTGGACAGCACCGATCAGCCCCAGCATTTT. This sequence joins TRBV28 and TRBJ1-5, with a possible D match to TRBD1 (6 bases). Germline V CDR1 and CDR2: MDHEN, SYDVKM. This CDR3 has 14 amino acids. The germline V and J ends were trimmed by 6 bases and 5 bases, with 14 bases remaining between them.

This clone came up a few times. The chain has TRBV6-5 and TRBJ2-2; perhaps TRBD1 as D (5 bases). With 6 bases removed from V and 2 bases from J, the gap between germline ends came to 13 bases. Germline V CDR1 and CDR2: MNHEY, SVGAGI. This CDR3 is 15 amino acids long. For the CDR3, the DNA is TGTGCCAGCAGAAGAAATCAGGGAAACACCGGGGAGCTGTTTTTT. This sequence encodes CASRRNQGNTGELFF.

The CDR3 nucleotides read TGTGCCAGCAGTTTATGGTCTAGCGGGAGTGATTCCTACGAGCAGTACTTC. Its protein product is CASSLWSSGSDSYEQYF. The chain joins TRBV28 to TRBJ2-7; 10 nucleotides line up with TRBD2. CDR1 MDHEN and CDR2 SYDVKM come from the germline V gene. The ends lost 0 bases at V and 1 base at J; junction bases unmatched: 6. This CDR3 spans 17 amino acids.

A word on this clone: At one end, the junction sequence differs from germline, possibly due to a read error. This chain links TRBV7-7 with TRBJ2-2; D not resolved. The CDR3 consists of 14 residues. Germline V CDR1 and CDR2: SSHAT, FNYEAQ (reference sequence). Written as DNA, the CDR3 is TGTGCTAGCAGCTTGGTGTTGGCCACCGGGGAGCTGTTTTTT. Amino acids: CASSLVLATGELFF.

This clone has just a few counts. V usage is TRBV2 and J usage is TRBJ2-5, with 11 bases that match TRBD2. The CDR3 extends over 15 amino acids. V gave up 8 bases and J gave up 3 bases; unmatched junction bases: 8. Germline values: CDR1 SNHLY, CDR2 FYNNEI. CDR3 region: CASARGLAGEETQYF. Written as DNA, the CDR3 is TGTGCCAGCGCAAGAGGACTAGCGGGTGAAGAGACCCAGTACTTC.

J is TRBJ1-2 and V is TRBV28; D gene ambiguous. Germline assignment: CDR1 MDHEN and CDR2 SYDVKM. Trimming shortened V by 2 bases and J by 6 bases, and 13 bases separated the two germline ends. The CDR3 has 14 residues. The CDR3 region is CASSLRSGWDGYTF. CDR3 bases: TGTGCCAGCAGTTTAAGGAGCGGATGGGATGGCTACACCTTC.

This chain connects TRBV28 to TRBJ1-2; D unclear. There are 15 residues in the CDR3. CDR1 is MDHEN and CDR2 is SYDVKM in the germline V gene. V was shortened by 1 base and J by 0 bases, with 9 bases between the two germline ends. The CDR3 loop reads CASSLSPVANYGYTF. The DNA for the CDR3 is TGTGCCAGCAGTTTATCCCCCGTCGCTAACTATGGCTACACCTTC.

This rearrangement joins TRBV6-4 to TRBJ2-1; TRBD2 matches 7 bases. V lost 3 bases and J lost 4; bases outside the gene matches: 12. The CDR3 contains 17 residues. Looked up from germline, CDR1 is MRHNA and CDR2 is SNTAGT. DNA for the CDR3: TGTGCCAGCAGTGAAGGGGTAGCGGGCGCTCCGTACAATGAGCAGTTCTTC. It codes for CASSEGVAGAPYNEQFF.

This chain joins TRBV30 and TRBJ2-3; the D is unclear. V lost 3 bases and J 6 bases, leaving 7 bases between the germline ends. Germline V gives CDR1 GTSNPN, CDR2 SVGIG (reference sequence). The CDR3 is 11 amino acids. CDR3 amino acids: CAWSGLDTQYF. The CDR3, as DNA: TGTGCCTGGAGCGGGTTGGATACGCAGTATTTT. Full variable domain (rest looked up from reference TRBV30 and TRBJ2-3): SQTIHQWPATLVQPVGSPLSLECTVEGTSNPNLYWYRQAAGRGLQLLFYSVGIGQISSEVPQNLSASRPQDRQFILSSKKLLLSDSGFYLCAWSGLDTQYFGPGTRLTVL.

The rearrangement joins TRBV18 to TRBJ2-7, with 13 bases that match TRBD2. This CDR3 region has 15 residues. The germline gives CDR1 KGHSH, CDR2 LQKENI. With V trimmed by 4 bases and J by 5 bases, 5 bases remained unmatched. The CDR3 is CASSHRTSGSHEQYF. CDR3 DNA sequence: TGTGCCAGCTCACATCGGACTAGCGGGAGCCACGAGCAGTACTTC. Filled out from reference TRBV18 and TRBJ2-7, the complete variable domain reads NAGVMQNPRHLVRRRGQEARLRCSPMKGHSHVYWYRQLPEEGLKFMVYLQKENIIDESGMPKERFSAEFPKEGPSILRIQQVVRGDSAAYFCASSHRTSGSHEQYFGPGTRLTVT.

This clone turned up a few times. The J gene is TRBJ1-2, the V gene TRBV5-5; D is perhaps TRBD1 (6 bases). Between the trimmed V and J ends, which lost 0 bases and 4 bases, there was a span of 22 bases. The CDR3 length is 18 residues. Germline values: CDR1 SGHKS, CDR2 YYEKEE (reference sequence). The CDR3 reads CASSLVLRDTLRGYGYTF. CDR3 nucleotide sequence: TGTGCCAGCAGCTTGGTCCTCAGGGACACCCTAAGAGGCTATGGCTACACCTTC.

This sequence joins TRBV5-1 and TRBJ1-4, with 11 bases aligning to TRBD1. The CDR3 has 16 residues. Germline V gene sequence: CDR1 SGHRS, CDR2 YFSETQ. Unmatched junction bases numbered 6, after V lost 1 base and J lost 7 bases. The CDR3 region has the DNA TGCGCCAGCAGCTTGACCCCCGGACAGGGGGCTGAAAAACTGTTTTTT. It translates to CASSLTPGQGAEKLFF.

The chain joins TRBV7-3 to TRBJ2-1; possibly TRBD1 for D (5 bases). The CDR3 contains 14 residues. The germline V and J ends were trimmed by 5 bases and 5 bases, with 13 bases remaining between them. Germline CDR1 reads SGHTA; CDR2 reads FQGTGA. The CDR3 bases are TGTGCCAGCAGCCCAAGACAGACCGACAATGAGCAGTTCTTC. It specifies CASSPRQTDNEQFF.

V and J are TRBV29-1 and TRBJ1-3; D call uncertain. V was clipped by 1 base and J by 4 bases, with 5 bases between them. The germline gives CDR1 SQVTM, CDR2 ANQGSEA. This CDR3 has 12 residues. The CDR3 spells CSVEVAGNTIYF. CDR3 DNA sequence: TGCAGCGTTGAAGTGGCAGGAAACACCATATATTTT.

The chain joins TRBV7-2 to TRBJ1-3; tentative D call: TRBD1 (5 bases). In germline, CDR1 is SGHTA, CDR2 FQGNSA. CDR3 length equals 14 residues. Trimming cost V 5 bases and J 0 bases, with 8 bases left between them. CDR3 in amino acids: CASSRGHSGNTIYF. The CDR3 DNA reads TGTGCCAGCAGCCGCGGACACTCTGGAAACACCATATATTTT.

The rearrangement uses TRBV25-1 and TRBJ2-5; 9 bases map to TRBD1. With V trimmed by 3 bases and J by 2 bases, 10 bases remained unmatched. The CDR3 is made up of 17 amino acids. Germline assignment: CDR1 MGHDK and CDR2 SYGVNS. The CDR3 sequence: CASSDWGDRGRQETQYF. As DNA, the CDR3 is TGTGCCAGCAGTGACTGGGGTGACAGGGGGAGGCAAGAGACCCAGTACTTC.

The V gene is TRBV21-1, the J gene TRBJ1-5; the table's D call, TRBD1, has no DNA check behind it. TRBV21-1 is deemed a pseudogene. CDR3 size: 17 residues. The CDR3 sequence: CASSNYSGQGANQPQHF. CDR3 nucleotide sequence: TGTGCCAGCAGCAACTACTCTGGACAGGGGGCTAATCAGCCCCAGCATTTT.